The TCR beta chain described here comes from a study of blood T cell repertoires in COVID-19. Overall study: There were acute and convalescent COVID-19 samples, and they came from the United States, Italy and Spain. PBMCs, B-cell-depleted T cells, or T cells were the source of the cDNA or gDNA that made up the material.

Original processing methods: Counts of nucleated cells, estimated from reference gene primer amplification, were obtained. The repertoire was sequenced with immunoSEQ multiplex PCR; TCRdb's copy has only in-frame clones and lacks some. That table is the source of V, J and clone size, and D and trimming were worked out from the DNA. This table holds some 150,000 clones, approximately 80% found once. Per germline, CDR1 LNHDA and CDR2 SQIVND (reference sequence). The CDR3 covers 12 residues. Trimming cost V 10 bases and J 5 bases; bases outside gene matches: 7. This clonotype was obtained from a woman in her fifties or sixties with acute or convalescent COVID-19. The source material was peripheral blood. The gene calls are TRBV19 and TRBJ2-5, with TRBD2 matching 7 bases. The CDR3 bases are TGTGCCACGAGGGGAGGGCTGGAGACCCAGTACTTC. Protein product: CATRGGLETQYF.